The clone carrying this T cell receptor (beta chain) was recorded a few times. The germline gives CDR1 DFQATT, CDR2 SNEGSKA (reference sequence). V lost 5 bases to trimming and J lost 0 bases, with 14 bases between them. CDR3 length: 15 amino acids. This record comes from a study of blood T cells in healthy people across ages. A sample-barcoded 5' primer and a J-beta primer mix were used in a second PCR of roughly 6 to 12 cycles. TCRdb passed the 5' RACE reads through MiXCR, listing each CDR3 protein once. This table holds roughly 570,000 distinct CDR3 sequences, roughly a quarter found once. V is TRBV20-1 and J is TRBJ1-5; D call uncertain. Sample: blood. The TCR originated in a woman aged 70 to 79 in good health. CDR3 protein: CSAAPSISSNQPQHF. The CDR3 nucleotides read TGCAGTGCTGCCCCGTCAATCTCTAGCAATCAGCCCCAGCATTTT.